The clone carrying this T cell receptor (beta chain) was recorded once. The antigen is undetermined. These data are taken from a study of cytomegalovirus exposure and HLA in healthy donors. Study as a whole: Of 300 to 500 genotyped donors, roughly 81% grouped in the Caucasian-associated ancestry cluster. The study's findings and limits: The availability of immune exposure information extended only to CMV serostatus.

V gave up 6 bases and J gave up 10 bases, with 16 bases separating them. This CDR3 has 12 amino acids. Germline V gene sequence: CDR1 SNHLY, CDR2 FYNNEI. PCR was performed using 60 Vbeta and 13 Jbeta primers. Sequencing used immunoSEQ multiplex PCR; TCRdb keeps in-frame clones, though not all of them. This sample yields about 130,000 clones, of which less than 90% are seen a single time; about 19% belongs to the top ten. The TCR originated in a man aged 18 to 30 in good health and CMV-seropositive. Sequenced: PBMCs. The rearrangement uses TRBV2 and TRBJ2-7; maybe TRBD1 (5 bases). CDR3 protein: CASSFDSTVQYF. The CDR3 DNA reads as TGTGCCAGCAGCTTCGACAGCACAGTTCAGTACTTC.